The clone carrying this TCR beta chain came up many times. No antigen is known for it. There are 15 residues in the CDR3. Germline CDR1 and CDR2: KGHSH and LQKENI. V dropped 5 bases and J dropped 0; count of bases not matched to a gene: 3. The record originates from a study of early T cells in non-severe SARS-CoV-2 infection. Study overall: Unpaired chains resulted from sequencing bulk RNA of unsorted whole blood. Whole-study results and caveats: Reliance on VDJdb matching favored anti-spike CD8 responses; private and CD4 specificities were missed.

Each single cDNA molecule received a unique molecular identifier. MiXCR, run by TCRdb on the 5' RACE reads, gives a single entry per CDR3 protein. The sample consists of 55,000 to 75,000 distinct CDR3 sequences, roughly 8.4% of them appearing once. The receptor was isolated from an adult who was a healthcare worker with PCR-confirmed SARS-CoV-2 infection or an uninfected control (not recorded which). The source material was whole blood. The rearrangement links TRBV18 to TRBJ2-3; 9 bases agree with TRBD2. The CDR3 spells CASSTLAGSTDTQYF. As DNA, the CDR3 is TGTGCCAGCTCAACTCTAGCGGGGAGCACAGATACGCAGTATTTT. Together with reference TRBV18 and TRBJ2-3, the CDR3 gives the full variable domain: NAGVMQNPRHLVRRRGQEARLRCSPMKGHSHVYWYRQLPEEGLKFMVYLQKENIIDESGMPKERFSAEFPKEGPSILRIQQVVRGDSAAYFCASSTLAGSTDTQYFGPGTRLTVL.